This T cell receptor (beta chain) was profiled in a study of monozygotic twins with inflammatory bowel disease. TCRdb reanalyzed the 5' RACE reads, giving one entry per CDR3 protein sequence and no DNA. This sample's clone table lists about 440,000 distinct CDR3 sequences. CDR3 length equals 19 residues. Germline-derived CDR1 and CDR2 are WSHSY and SAAADI. Source material: blood. The V and J genes are TRBV10-2 and TRBJ2-7; without DNA, the TCRdb call of TRBD1 cannot be checked. The receptor was derived from a human donor with ulcerative colitis or Crohn's disease, or a healthy co-twin of an affected twin (not recorded which). CDR3 loop: CASIGSGTSPGPQPYEQYF.